This record covers a single T cell receptor (beta chain). The data belong to a study of control samples from healthy donors and cancer patients. The data were produced by immunoSEQ multiplex PCR, yet TCRdb's version contains in-frame clones alone and is incomplete. This sample has about 200,000 clones, with over 80% found just once. Looked up from germline, CDR1 is SNHLY and CDR2 is FYNNEI. The CDR3 contains 13 residues. Trimming stripped 6 bases from V and 0 bases from J, with 8 bases between. This clonotype was obtained from a man aged 25 to 40 in good health. Sequenced material: blood. The genes are TRBV2 and TRBJ1-1, with D hard to call. The CDR3 DNA sequence: TGTGCCAGCAGGACGGGAATGAACACTGAAGCTTTCTTT. This encodes CASRTGMNTEAFF.